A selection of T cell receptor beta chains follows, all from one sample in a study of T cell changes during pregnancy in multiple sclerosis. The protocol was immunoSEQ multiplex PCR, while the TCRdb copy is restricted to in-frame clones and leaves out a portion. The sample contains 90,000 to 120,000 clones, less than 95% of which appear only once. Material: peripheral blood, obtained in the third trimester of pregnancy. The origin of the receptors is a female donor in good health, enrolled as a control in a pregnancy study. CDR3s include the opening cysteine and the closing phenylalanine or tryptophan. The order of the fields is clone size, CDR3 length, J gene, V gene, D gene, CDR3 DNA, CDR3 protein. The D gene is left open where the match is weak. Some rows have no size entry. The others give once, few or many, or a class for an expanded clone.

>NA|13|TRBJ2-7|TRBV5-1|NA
TGCGCCAGCAGCGCCACTCGGGGCTACGAGCAGTACTTC
CASSATRGYEQYF
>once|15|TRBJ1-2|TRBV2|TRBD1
TGTGCCAGCAGTGAAAGGGACAGGGGGCACAATGGCTACACCTTC
CASSERDRGHNGYTF
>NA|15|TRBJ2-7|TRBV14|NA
TGTGCCAGCAGCCAAGATCGTCCCCCTCTCTACGAGCAGTACTTC
CASSQDRPPLYEQYF
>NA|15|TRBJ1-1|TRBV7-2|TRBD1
TGTGCCAGCAGCTCTCCCAGTAAGGGGGCGCGTCAAGCTTTCTTT
CASSSPSKGARQAFF
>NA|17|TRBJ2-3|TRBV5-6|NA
TGTGCCAGCAGCTCGACCCCCCTCGCGGCCCGCACAGATACGCAGTATTTT
CASSSTPLAARTDTQYF
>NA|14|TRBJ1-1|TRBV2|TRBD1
TGTGCCAGGAGTCCCGGGACAGGGATCCCTGAAGCTTTCTTT
CARSPGTGIPEAFF
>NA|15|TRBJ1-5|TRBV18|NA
TGTGCCAGCTCACCATCAGAGGGGGGCAATCAGCCCCAGCATTTT
CASSPSEGGNQPQHF
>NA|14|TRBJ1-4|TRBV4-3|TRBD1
TGCGCCAGCAGCCAAGGGGACAGGGATGAAAAACTGTTTTTT
CASSQGDRDEKLFF
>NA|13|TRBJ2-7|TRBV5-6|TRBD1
TGTGCCAGCAGCGCCGGGACAGGGAAAGAGCAGTACTTC
CASSAGTGKEQYF
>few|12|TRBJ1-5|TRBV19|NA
TGTGCCAGCAACAGCCCCAATCAGCCCCAGCATTTT
CASNSPNQPQHF
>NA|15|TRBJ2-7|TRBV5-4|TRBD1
TGTGCCAGCAGCGTGGGACAGGGGGCCTCCTACGAGCAGTACTTC
CASSVGQGASYEQYF
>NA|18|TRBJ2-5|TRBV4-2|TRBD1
TGTGCCAGCAGCCAGGACATTAACAGGGGTAGTTTGGAAGAGACCCAGTACTTC
CASSQDINRGSLEETQYF
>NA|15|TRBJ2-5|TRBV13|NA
TGTGCCAGCAGCTTAGAGGGGGAGTACCAAGAGACCCAGTACTTC
CASSLEGEYQETQYF
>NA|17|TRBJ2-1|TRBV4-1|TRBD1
TGCGCCAGCAGCCCAGACGGGACAGGAAGCTCCTACAATGAGCAGTTCTTC
CASSPDGTGSSYNEQFF
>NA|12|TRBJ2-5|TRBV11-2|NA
TGTGCCGGTGGAGGGTGGGGAGAGACCCAGTACTTC
CAGGGWGETQYF
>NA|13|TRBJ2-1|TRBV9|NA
TGTGCCAGCAGCGTTGAGGCCTACAATGAGCAGTTCTTC
CASSVEAYNEQFF
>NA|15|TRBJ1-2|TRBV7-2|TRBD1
TGTGCCAGCAGCTTAAACAGGGGCACGGGAAGTGGCTACACCTTC
CASSLNRGTGSGYTF
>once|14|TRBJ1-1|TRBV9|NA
TGTGCCAGCAGCGGACAGGTGATGAACACTGAAGCTTTCTTT
CASSGQVMNTEAFF
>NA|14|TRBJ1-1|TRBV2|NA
TGTGCCAGCAGGGGTATCGGGGTGAACACTGAAGCTTTCTTT
CASRGIGVNTEAFF
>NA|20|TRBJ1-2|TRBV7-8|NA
TGTGCCAGCAGCTTAGTAGTTGCGGTTGGCAGAATGAGGGAGGACTATGGCTACACCTTC
CASSLVVAVGRMREDYGYTF
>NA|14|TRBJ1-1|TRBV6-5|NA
TGTGCCAGCAGTTACTCGAGAGGGAACACTGAAGCTTTCTTT
CASSYSRGNTEAFF
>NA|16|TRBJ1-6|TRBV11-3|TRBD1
TGTGCCAGCAGCTTAGTGGGGACAGGTGAAAATTCACCCCTCCACTTT
CASSLVGTGENSPLHF
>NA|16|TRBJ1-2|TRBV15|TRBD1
TGTGCCACCAGCAGAGATAAGGGACAGGGCTCCTATGGCTACACCTTC
CATSRDKGQGSYGYTF
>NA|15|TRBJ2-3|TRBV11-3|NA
TGTGCCAGCAGCCTGGACGGGGGGCGGCTAGATACGCAGTATTTT
CASSLDGGRLDTQYF
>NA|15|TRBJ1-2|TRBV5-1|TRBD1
TGCGCCAGCAGCCTCGGACAGGGGGCGGAGTATGGCTACACCTTC
CASSLGQGAEYGYTF
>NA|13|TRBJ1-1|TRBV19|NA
TGTGCCAGCGCCTGGGGCGGGGAAACTGAAGCTTTCTTT
CASAWGGETEAFF
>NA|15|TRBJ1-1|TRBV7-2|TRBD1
TGTGCCAGCAGCTTGCAGGGGGCGCAAGGCACTGAAGCTTTCTTT
CASSLQGAQGTEAFF